What follows are 7 T cell receptor beta chains derived from one specimen sequenced in a study of PD-L1 blockade in urothelial cancer. Here immunoSEQ multiplex PCR was the method, and the copy in TCRdb shows in-frame clones only, minus some. The sample holds about 90,000 clones, 70% to 90% seen once. This sample's time point: peripheral blood 6 weeks after treatment start. This specimen was PBMCs, taken around atezolizumab (anti-PD-L1) treatment. These receptors were collected from a man between 65 and 79 years old with urothelial cancer.

V is TRBV29-1 and J is TRBJ2-3, with 13 bases aligning to TRBD2. V lost 7 bases and J lost 3; bases outside the gene matches: 4. CDR3 size: 14 residues. Per germline, CDR1 SQVTM and CDR2 ANQGSEA. CDR3 sequence reads: CSGGTSGTTDTQYF. The DNA of the CDR3 is TGCAGCGGGGGGACTAGCGGGACGACAGATACGCAGTATTTT.

The V call is TRBV9, the J call TRBJ2-7; TRBD1 is a possible D gene (7 bases). The V gene lost 0 bases and the J gene lost 4 bases, with 11 bases spanning the gap. The CDR3 runs 14 residues. Germline-derived CDR1 and CDR2 are SGDLS and YYNGEE. The DNA of the CDR3 is TGTGCCAGCAGCGTAGGAGCAGGGGGGTACGAGCAGTACTTC. Amino acid sequence: CASSVGAGGYEQYF.

The chain has TRBV29-1 and TRBJ1-2; TRBD1 is a possible D gene (6 bases). Germline assignment: CDR1 SQVTM and CDR2 ANQGSEA. Trimming left V 6 bases short and J 6 bases short, with 17 bases between. The CDR3 is made up of 13 amino acids. Here the CDR3 reads CSVADRNRDGYTF. In DNA, the CDR3 is TGCAGCGTGGCCGATAGGAACAGGGATGGCTACACCTTC.

The chain is built from TRBV5-3 and TRBJ1-1, with a weak D call TRBD1 (6 bases). TRBV5-3 is filed as an ORF, its function uncertain. Trimming pared 4 bases from V and 2 bases from J, leaving 15 bases between. The CDR3 runs to 15 residues. The CDR3 DNA reads TGTGCCAGAAGCGCAACCGGGACACCAAACACTGAAGCTTTCTTT. Protein: CARSATGTPNTEAFF.

The chain is built from TRBV9 and TRBJ2-1, with 13 nucleotides matching TRBD2. The CDR3 has 16 residues. The junction had 4 bases not matched to a gene; V was cut back by 3 bases and J by 4 bases. CDR1 and CDR2 from the germline V gene are SGDLS and YYNGEE. CDR3 sequence: CASSERTSGGYNEQFF. CDR3 sequence (DNA): TGTGCCAGCAGCGAGCGGACTAGCGGGGGTTACAATGAGCAGTTCTTC.

This rearrangement joins TRBV27 to TRBJ1-1; 8 bases agree with TRBD1. This CDR3 is 15 amino acids long. After removal of 5 bases from V and 0 bases from J, the junction contained 5 bases not matched to a gene. Germline values: CDR1 MNHEY, CDR2 SMNVEV (reference sequence). CDR3 loop: CASSVGQGLNTEAFF. CDR3 nucleotides: TGTGCCAGCAGTGTAGGACAGGGTTTGAACACTGAAGCTTTCTTT.

V usage is TRBV6-6 and J usage is TRBJ2-3; D might be TRBD1 (5 bases). The CDR3 contains 16 residues. With 0 bases removed from V and 4 bases from J, the gap between germline ends came to 14 bases. Germline V gives CDR1 MNHNY, CDR2 SVGAGI (reference sequence). The DNA of the CDR3 is TGTGCCAGCAGTTACTCGAAGGACAACCGTGCAGATACGCAGTATTTT. This codes for CASSYSKDNRADTQYF.